The clone carrying this T cell receptor beta chain showed up just a few times. Its antigen is as yet unknown. Authors' methods: Without quality scores, immunoSEQ junctional reads could not be filtered like full-length reads. Generated by immunoSEQ multiplex PCR, the TCRdb table keeps only in-frame clones and is missing some. V, J and clone size are taken as reported in that table, and D and trimming were inferred from the DNA itself. The table includes 450,000 to 500,000 clones, about 72% detected once. The data are from a study of shared clonotypes between healthy human individuals. The study, taken as a whole, reports: Specimens sampled were limited to blood, with tissue repertoires likely differing. The authors expected sequencing depth to affect clonotype sharing among donors.

CDR1 is MDHEN, CDR2 SYDVKM, per germline. CDR3 length equals 15 residues. V lost 2 bases, J lost 5 bases, and 15 bases lay in between. The TCR was taken from a woman in her thirties or forties in good health. Some clones in this sample may be carry-over from other donors' samples. The chain links TRBV28 to TRBJ1-1; the D gene is possibly TRBD1 (5 bases). The material sequenced was PBMCs. The chain's CDR3 is CASSLVSGVATEAFF. The CDR3 region has the DNA TGTGCCAGCAGTTTAGTTTCGGGGGTTGCAACTGAAGCTTTCTTT.